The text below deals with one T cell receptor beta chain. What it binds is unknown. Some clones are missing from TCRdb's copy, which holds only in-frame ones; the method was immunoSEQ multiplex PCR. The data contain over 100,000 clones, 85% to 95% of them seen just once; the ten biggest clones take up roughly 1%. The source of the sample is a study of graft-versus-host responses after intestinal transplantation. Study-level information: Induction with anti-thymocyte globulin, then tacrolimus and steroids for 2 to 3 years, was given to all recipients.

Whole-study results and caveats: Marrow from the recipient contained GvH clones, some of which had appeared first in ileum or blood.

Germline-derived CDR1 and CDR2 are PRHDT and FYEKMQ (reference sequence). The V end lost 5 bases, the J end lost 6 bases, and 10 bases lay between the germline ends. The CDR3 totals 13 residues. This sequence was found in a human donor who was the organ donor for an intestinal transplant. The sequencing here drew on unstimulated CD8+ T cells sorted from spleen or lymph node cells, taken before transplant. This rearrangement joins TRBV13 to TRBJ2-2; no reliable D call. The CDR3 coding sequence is TGTGCCAGCAGCCTGGCTATTTCCGGGGAGCTGTTTTTT. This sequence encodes CASSLAISGELFF.